The clone carrying this T cell receptor (beta chain) was seen ten or more times. Its antigen remains unknown. The record originates from a study of T cell repertoires in cytomegalovirus infection. About the research overall: CMV epitopes that were recently identified and HLA-C-restricted were used alongside well-studied HLA-B-restricted ones.

Trimming removed 0 bases at V and 3 bases at J, with 15 bases between. This CDR3 spans 16 amino acids. Germline lookup yields CDR1 SGHVS and CDR2 FQNEAQ. One entry per CDR3 protein results from TCRdb running MiXCR on the reads. The data show around 310,000 distinct CDR3 sequences, roughly 29% seen once. General observations from the study: Dominating the ex vivo response were HLA-C-restricted CMV-specific TCR beta clonotypes.

The sample in question was cultured PBMCs, obtained from culture after CMV antigen stimulation. The J gene is TRBJ2-7, the V gene TRBV7-8, with D perhaps matching TRBD2 (6 bases). The receptor was isolated from a human donor in good health (CMV status not recorded). Some clones in this sample may be carry-over from other donors' samples. The CDR3 sequence is CASSLASGGWLYEQYF. CDR3 nucleotide sequence: TGTGCCAGCAGCTTAGCATCCGGGGGATGGCTCTACGAGCAGTACTTC.